The present T cell receptor (beta chain) was sequenced within a study of blood T cell repertoires in COVID-19. Clones were read by immunoSEQ multiplex PCR, and TCRdb kept only the in-frame ones, dropping some. Altogether roughly 200,000 clones are present, approximately 86% being singletons, with the ten largest covering less than 3%. CDR3 size: 14 residues. V gave up 6 bases and J gave up 6 bases, with 16 bases separating them. Germline lookup yields CDR1 SGHDT and CDR2 YYEEEE. The source of this sequence is a woman aged 25 to 39 with active or convalescent COVID-19. The rearrangement links TRBV5-6 to TRBJ1-5, with D possibly being TRBD1 (5 bases). The sequenced material came from peripheral blood. In DNA form, the CDR3 reads TGTGCCAGCAACCCGTCAGGGTCGGGTCAGCCCCAGCATTTT. Its translation: CASNPSGSGQPQHF. Using reference TRBV5-6 and TRBJ1-5 for the parts outside the CDR3, the full variable domain is DAGVTQSPTHLIKTRGQQVTLRCSPKSGHDTVSWYQQALGQGPQFIFQYYEEEERQRGNFPDRFSGHQFPNYSSELNVNALLLGDSALYLCASNPSGSGQPQHFGDGTRLSIL.